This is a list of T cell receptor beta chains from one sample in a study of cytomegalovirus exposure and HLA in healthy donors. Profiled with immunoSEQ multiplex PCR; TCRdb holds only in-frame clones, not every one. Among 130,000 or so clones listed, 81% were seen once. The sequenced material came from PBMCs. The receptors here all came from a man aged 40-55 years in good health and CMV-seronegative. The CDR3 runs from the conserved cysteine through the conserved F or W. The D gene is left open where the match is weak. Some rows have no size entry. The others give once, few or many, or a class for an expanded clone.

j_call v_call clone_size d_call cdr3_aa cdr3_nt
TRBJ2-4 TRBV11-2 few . CASSLSDSPKGIQYF TGTGCCAGCAGCTTATCGGACAGCCCGAAGGGCATTCAGTACTTC
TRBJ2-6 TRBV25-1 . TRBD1 CASSEDRVSGANGLTF TGTGCCAGCAGTGAGGACAGGGTCTCTGGGGCCAACGGCCTGACTTTC
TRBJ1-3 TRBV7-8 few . CASSSTGNSGNTIYF TGTGCCAGCAGCTCCACAGGGAACTCTGGAAACACCATATATTTT
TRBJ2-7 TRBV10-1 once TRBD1 CASSSGTDYYEQYF TGCGCCAGCAGCTCCGGGACAGATTACTACGAGCAGTACTTC
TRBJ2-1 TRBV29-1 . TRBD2 CSVVLLGRGGPSSYNEQFF TGCAGCGTTGTTCTACTGGGTCGGGGGGGACCCAGCTCCTACAATGAGCAGTTCTTC
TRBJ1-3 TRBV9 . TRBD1 CASSLGTVSGNTIYF TGTGCCAGCAGCCTCGGGACAGTCTCTGGAAACACCATATATTTT
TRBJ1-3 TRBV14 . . CASSHYPQGRGNTIYF TGTGCCAGCAGCCATTACCCTCAGGGGCGTGGAAACACCATATATTTT
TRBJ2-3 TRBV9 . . CASSPRTDTQYF TGTGCCAGCAGCCCCCGGACAGATACGCAGTATTTT
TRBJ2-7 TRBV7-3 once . CASSLTVGAEQYF TGTGCCAGCAGCTTAACGGTTGGGGCAGAGCAGTACTTC
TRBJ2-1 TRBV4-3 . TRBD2 CASSRRSSGIDEQFF TGCGCCAGCAGCCGGCGGTCTAGCGGAATAGATGAGCAGTTCTTC
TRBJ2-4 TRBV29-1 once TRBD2 CSVESLGGVKNSQYF TGCAGCGTTGAATCGCTGGGGGGGGTCAAAAACAGTCAGTACTTC
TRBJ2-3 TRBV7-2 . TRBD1 CASSLGGQGTLPDTQYF TGTGCCAGCAGCTTAGGAGGACAGGGGACGCTCCCAGATACGCAGTATTTT
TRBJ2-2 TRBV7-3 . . CASSLTGVDTGELFF TGTGCCAGCAGCTTAACCGGGGTTGACACCGGGGAGCTGTTTTTT
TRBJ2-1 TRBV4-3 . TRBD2 CASSQEAGTSGYNEQFF TGCGCCAGCAGCCAAGAGGCCGGGACTAGCGGATACAATGAGCAGTTCTTC
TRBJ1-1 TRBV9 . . CASSVMPGSPEAFF TGTGCCAGCAGCGTAATGCCGGGGAGCCCTGAAGCTTTCTTT
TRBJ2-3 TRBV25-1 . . CASSDVVSSTDTQYF TGTGCCAGCAGTGATGTCGTGTCTAGCACAGATACGCAGTATTTT
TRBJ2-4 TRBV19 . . CASSSGGAKNIQYF TGTGCCAGTTCCTCAGGGGGGGCCAAAAACATTCAGTACTTC
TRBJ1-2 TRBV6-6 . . CASSNEIQPRSYTF TGTGCCAGCAGTAACGAGATTCAGCCGCGGAGCTACACCTTC
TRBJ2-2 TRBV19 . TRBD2 CASSALAGGPGTGELFF TGTGCCAGTAGTGCACTAGCGGGAGGGCCTGGCACCGGGGAGCTGTTTTTT
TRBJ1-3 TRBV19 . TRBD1 CASSIDPTGGRNTIYF TGTGCCAGTAGTATAGATCCAACAGGGGGAAGAAACACCATATATTTT
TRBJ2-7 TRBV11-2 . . CASSLDSLAIAYEQYF TGTGCCAGCAGCTTAGATTCCCTAGCGATAGCCTACGAGCAGTACTTC
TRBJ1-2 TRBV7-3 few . CASSSTGRRGGYTF TGTGCCAGCAGCAGCACAGGGCGCAGGGGTGGCTACACCTTC
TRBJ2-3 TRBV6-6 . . CASRGSGSDTQYF TGTGCCAGCAGGGGGTCAGGGTCAGATACGCAGTATTTT
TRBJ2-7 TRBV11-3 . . CASSLAPTAFYEQYF TGTGCCAGCAGCTTAGCTCCGACAGCTTTCTACGAGCAGTACTTC
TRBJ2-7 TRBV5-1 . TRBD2 CASSSGSSGTYEQYF TGCGCCAGCAGCTCGGGGTCTAGCGGGACCTACGAGCAGTACTTC
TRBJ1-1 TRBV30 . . CAWSVGGMNTEAFF TGTGCCTGGAGTGTCGGAGGTATGAACACTGAAGCTTTCTTT
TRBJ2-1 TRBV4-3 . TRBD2 CASSQDAGAYNEQFF TGCGCCAGCAGCCAAGACGCGGGAGCCTACAATGAGCAGTTCTTC
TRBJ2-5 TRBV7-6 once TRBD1 CASSSTHGTGLETQYF TGTGCCAGCAGCTCCACACACGGGACAGGGTTGGAGACCCAGTACTTC
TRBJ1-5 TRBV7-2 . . CASSLEVAGSLPQPQHF TGTGCCAGCAGCTTAGAAGTCGCAGGGTCCTTGCCTCAGCCCCAGCATTTT
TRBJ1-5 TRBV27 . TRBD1 CASSLSWTGGEPQHF TGTGCCAGCAGCCTCTCATGGACAGGGGGCGAGCCCCAGCATTTT
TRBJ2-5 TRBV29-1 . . CSVDVTRTQYF TGCAGCGTTGATGTCACGCGGACCCAGTACTTC
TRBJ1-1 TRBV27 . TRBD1 CASMDRTGAAEAFF TGTGCCAGCATGGACCGCACAGGGGCGGCTGAAGCTTTCTTT
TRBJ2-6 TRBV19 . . CASSLLRGPGSGANVLTF TGTGCCAGTAGTCTACTGCGGGGGCCGGGCTCTGGGGCCAACGTCCTGACTTTC
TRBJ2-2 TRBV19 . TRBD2 CASREREGLGELFF TGTGCCAGTAGGGAGCGGGAGGGCCTCGGGGAGCTGTTTTTT
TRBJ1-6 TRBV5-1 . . CASSLETENSPLHF TGCGCCAGCAGCTTGGAGACAGAAAATTCACCCCTCCACTTT
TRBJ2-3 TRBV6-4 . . CASSDGAAWDTQYF TGTGCCAGCAGTGACGGGGCAGCCTGGGATACGCAGTATTTT
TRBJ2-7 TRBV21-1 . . CASSKGRNKLYSYEQYF TGTGCCAGCAGCAAGGGGCGGAACAAATTGTACTCCTACGAGCAGTACTTC
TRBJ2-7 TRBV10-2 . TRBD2 CASSEVLAGPSYEQYF TGCGCCAGCAGTGAGGTCCTAGCGGGGCCCTCCTACGAGCAGTACTTC
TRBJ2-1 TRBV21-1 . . CASSKELAGVVEQFF TGTGCCAGCAGCAAAGAACTAGCGGGAGTGGTTGAGCAGTTCTTC
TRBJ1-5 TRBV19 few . CASTHREDQPQHF TGTGCCAGTACTCACCGGGAGGATCAGCCCCAGCATTTT
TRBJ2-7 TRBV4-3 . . CASSLGTGPMYEQYF TGCGCCAGCAGCCTCGGTACAGGCCCCATGTACGAGCAGTACTTC
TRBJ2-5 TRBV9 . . CASSVYSQETQYF TGTGCCAGCAGCGTATACAGCCAAGAGACCCAGTACTTC
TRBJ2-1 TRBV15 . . CATSRVRGAVDEQFF TGTGCCACCAGCAGAGTCCGGGGGGCGGTAGATGAGCAGTTCTTC
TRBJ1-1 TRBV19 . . CASATDTNTEAFF TGTGCCAGCGCGACAGATACCAACACTGAAGCTTTCTTT
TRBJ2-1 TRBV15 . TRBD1 CATSTSGQGDNEQFF TGTGCCACCAGCACCTCAGGACAGGGGGACAATGAGCAGTTCTTC
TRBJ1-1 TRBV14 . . CASSQDYGAAEAFF TGTGCCAGCAGCCAAGATTACGGAGCAGCTGAAGCTTTCTTT
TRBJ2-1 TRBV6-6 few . CASSASSEQFF TGTGCCAGCAGCGCTAGTAGTGAGCAGTTCTTC
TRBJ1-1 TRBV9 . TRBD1 CASSPGQGSRITEAFF TGTGCCAGCAGCCCGGGACAGGGGAGCAGGATTACTGAAGCTTTCTTT
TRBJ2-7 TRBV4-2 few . CASSQEVGGTLGNYEQYF TGTGCCAGCAGCCAAGAAGTTGGGGGGACTTTAGGGAACTACGAGCAGTACTTC
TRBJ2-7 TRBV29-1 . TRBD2 CSITESGRTAYEQYF TGCAGCATAACGGAGAGCGGGAGGACCGCCTACGAGCAGTACTTC